This section outlines one T cell receptor (beta chain) sequence together with its context. These data originate in a study of T cells in Graves' hyperthyroidism and ophthalmopathy. V trimming: 6 bases; J trimming: 7 bases; junction bases outside the gene matches: 11. Germline V lookup: CDR1 SNHLY, CDR2 FYNNEI. The CDR3 has 14 amino acids. The CDR3 regions of TCR beta were amplified from RNA transcripts. With the HTBI primer set, the TCR CDR3 went through a first round of RT-PCR. In TCRdb, the multiplex PCR reads were re-called with MiXCR into one record per CDR3 protein. Among hundreds of thousands of distinct CDR3 sequences listed, roughly 50% were seen once.

Sequenced material: peripheral blood or thyroid tissue (not recorded which). The chain joins TRBV2 to TRBJ1-2; 7 nucleotides line up with TRBD1. This receptor was identified in a young woman with Graves' hyperthyroidism. CDR3 sequence reads: CASRDRSHRVGYTF. CDR3 bases: TGTGCCAGCAGGGACAGGAGCCACAGGGTTGGCTACACCTTC. The complete variable domain, with remaining parts taken from reference TRBV2 and TRBJ1-2, reads EPEVTQTPSHQVTQMGQEVILRCVPISNHLYFYWYRQILGQKVEFLVSFYNNEISEKSEIFDDQFSVERPDGSNFTLKIRSTKLEDSAMYFCASRDRSHRVGYTFGSGTRLTVV.